This T cell receptor beta chain was obtained from a study of Ad26.COV2.S vaccination and SARS-CoV-2 variants. Study-level background: The COV1001 Ad26.COV2.S trial arm included the donor. Once, or twice with 56 days between doses, Ad26.COV2.S was given intramuscularly.

As to this clone: Its antigen is as yet unknown.

Libraries were prepared by immunoSEQ multiplex PCR; TCRdb keeps only in-frame clonotypes and omits some of them. This table holds hundreds of thousands of clones, less than 90% found once. Study-wide findings and caveats: Substantial breadth was reportedly displayed by spike-specific CD8+ and CD4+ T cell responses after vaccination.

V was pared by 5 bases and J by 4 bases, with 12 bases between. The CDR3 totals 13 residues. Germline V CDR1 and CDR2: SGHTA, FQGNSA. Treatment denoted: about 20 received Ad26.COV2.S at low or high dose, single or two shots; 5 received placebo; per-sample allocation not given. All samples were drawn on day 63, counting from the first vaccine or placebo injection. Donation was by an adult aged 18-55 years who was in Boston. The chain uses TRBV7-2 and TRBJ2-7; D is ambiguous. This sequence originates from a person between 18 and 65 years old who received the Ad26.COV2.S COVID-19 vaccine or a placebo. This specimen consisted of peripheral blood, obtained in a trial of Ad26.COV2.S vaccine versus placebo. The CDR3 is CASSVPSEYEQYF. The CDR3 nucleotides read TGTGCCAGCAGCGTCCCAAGCGAATACGAGCAGTACTTC.